A single sample is the source of the 24 T cell receptor beta chains below, sequenced in a study of technical replicates of blood from several donors. Measured with immunoSEQ multiplex PCR; TCRdb has only the in-frame clones, and not every one. The sample holds over 80,000 clones, approximately 96% seen once. What was sequenced was T cells isolated from PBMCs. These receptors were collected from a human donor in good health.

The J gene is TRBJ2-5, the V gene TRBV5-6; 8 positions agree with TRBD2. TRBJ2-7 matches the DNA end more closely, so the J call is doubtful. The CDR3 loop spans 14 amino acids. Germline assignment: CDR1 SGHDT and CDR2 YYEEEE. The CDR3 loop reads CASSLSGGPYEQYF. As DNA, the CDR3 is TGTGCCAGCAGCTTGTCGGGAGGGCCCTACGAGCAGTACTTC.

This chain uses TRBV6-5 with TRBJ2-3, with D possibly TRBD1 on 6 matching bases. V lost 2 bases and J 2 bases, leaving 11 bases between the germline ends. The CDR3 has 15 residues. The V gene's germline CDR1 is MNHEY and CDR2 SVGAGI. CDR3 DNA: TGTGCCAGCAGTTACCAATGGACAGTCACAGATACGCAGTATTTT. Translating it yields CASSYQWTVTDTQYF.

The chain links TRBV4-1 to TRBJ1-1, with a tentative D call TRBD1 (5 bases). CDR1 is MGHRA and CDR2 is YSYEKL in the germline V gene. The CDR3 extends over 12 amino acids. V was trimmed by 7 bases and J by 0 bases, leaving 6 bases between them. CDR3 nucleotides: TGCGCCAGCACAGGGATGAACACTGAAGCTTTCTTT. Its protein is CASTGMNTEAFF.

The chain employs TRBV28 and TRBJ1-4; D remains ambiguous. CDR1 MDHEN and CDR2 SYDVKM come from the germline V gene. This CDR3 region has 12 residues. V was shortened by 3 bases and J by 8 bases, with 7 bases between the two germline ends. CDR3 in DNA: TGTGCCAGCAGTTTTGAGTTGGAAAAACTGTTTTTT. This translates into CASSFELEKLFF.

The chain uses TRBV6-5 and TRBJ1-3; D not resolved. The length of the CDR3 is 14 residues. Germline lookup yields CDR1 MNHEY and CDR2 SVGAGI. The V end was cut by 0 bases, the J end by 0 bases, with 3 bases between. CDR3 in amino acids: CASSYSLSGNTIYF. DNA of the CDR3: TGTGCCAGCAGTTACTCCCTCTCTGGAAACACCATATATTTT.

With regard to this clone: Its ends do not fully match the called genes, so a read error is possible. The chain combines TRBV28 with TRBJ1-2; the match to TRBD1 covers 9 bases. The CDR3 loop spans 11 amino acids. The germline gives CDR1 MDHEN, CDR2 SYDVKM. CDR3 DNA: TGCGGGACAGGGTCTCTGGGTGGCTACACCTTC. This sequence encodes CGTGSLGGYTF.

V and J are TRBV27 and TRBJ2-7, with 8 bases aligning to TRBD2. CDR3 length equals 16 residues. J lost 2 bases, V lost 5 bases, and 11 bases had no gene match. The germline V gene encodes CDR1 MNHEY and CDR2 SMNVEV (reference sequence). CDR3 in amino acids: CASSKTGAAGAYEQYF. In DNA form, the CDR3 reads TGTGCCAGCAGTAAAACAGGAGCAGCGGGAGCCTACGAGCAGTACTTC.

The CDR3 sequence: CASSLEWRTGGSGYTF. Written as DNA, the CDR3 is TGTGCCAGCAGCTTAGAGTGGAGGACAGGGGGCAGTGGCTACACCTTC. This sequence joins TRBV7-2 and TRBJ1-2, with 11 nucleotides matching TRBD1. Germline CDR1 reads SGHTA; CDR2 reads FQGNSA. The V segment lost 1 base and the J segment 7 bases; nucleotides outside the gene matches: 8. This CDR3 comprises 16 residues.

V gene TRBV6-1 combines with J gene TRBJ2-7; maybe TRBD2 (6 bases). The CDR3 sequence is 15 residues long. The V gene lost 6 bases and the J gene lost 4 bases, with 19 bases spanning the gap. Per the germline V gene, CDR1 is MNHNS and CDR2 is SASEGT. This chain's CDR3 is CASSPAPGLGYEQYF. The CDR3 DNA follows: TGTGCCAGCAGCCCCGCCCCGGGACTTGGGTACGAGCAGTACTTC.

This CDR3 reads CASSLGTHRDTQYF. The CDR3 region has the DNA TGTGCCAGCAGCCTGGGGACACATAGGGATACGCAGTATTTT. The chain couples TRBV7-9 to TRBJ2-3; a possible D gene is TRBD1 (6 bases). The germline gives CDR1 SEHNR, CDR2 FQNEAQ (reference sequence). V was cut by 5 bases and J by 6 bases, with 15 bases left in between. The CDR3 runs 14 residues. The whole variable domain, filled in from reference TRBV7-9 and TRBJ2-3, reads DTGVSQNPRHKITKRGQNVTFRCDPISEHNRLYWYRQTLGQGPEFLTYFQNEAQLEKSRLLSDRFSAERPKGSFSTLEIQRTEQGDSAMYLCASSLGTHRDTQYFGPGTRLTVL.

V usage is TRBV28 and J usage is TRBJ1-1; D perhaps matches TRBD1 (6 bases). V lost 5 bases to trimming and J lost 4 bases, with 17 bases between them. Germline V gives CDR1 MDHEN, CDR2 SYDVKM. The length of the CDR3 is 15 residues. This CDR3 is CASSDTTGFSTEAFF. Written as DNA, the CDR3 is TGTGCCAGCAGTGACACTACAGGGTTTAGCACTGAAGCTTTCTTT. Together with reference TRBV28 and TRBJ1-1, the CDR3 gives the full variable domain: DVKVTQSSRYLVKRTGEKVFLECVQDMDHENMFWYRQDPGLGLRLIYFSYDVKMKEKGDIPEGYSVSREKKERFSLILESASTNQTSMYLCASSDTTGFSTEAFFGQGTRLTVV.

The rearrangement uses TRBV27 and TRBJ2-1, with 8 bases identical to TRBD2. CDR3 length equals 15 residues. Germline CDR1 reads MNHEY; CDR2 reads SMNVEV (reference sequence). V gave up 6 bases and J gave up 0 bases; unmatched junction bases: 4. CDR3 amino acids: CASRKSGSSYNEQFF. The CDR3 DNA reads TGTGCCAGCAGAAAAAGCGGGAGCTCCTACAATGAGCAGTTCTTC.

This clone was seen only once. The chain combines TRBV7-9 with TRBJ1-3; D uncertain. The CDR3 sequence is 15 residues long. Trimming left V 4 bases short and J 0 bases short, with 10 bases between. Germline V gives CDR1 SEHNR, CDR2 FQNEAQ (reference sequence). CDR3 protein: CASSSQEGSGNTIYF. In nucleotides, the CDR3 is TGTGCCAGCAGCTCCCAGGAGGGCTCTGGAAACACCATATATTTT.

The rearrangement joins TRBV19 to TRBJ2-2; 7 nucleotides agree with TRBD1. With 7 bases clipped from V and 4 bases from J, the junction kept 3 bases outside the gene matches. The CDR3 runs to 13 residues. CDR1 and CDR2 (germline): LNHDA, SQIVND (reference sequence). This chain's CDR3 is CASTRGPTGELFF. DNA of the CDR3: TGTGCCAGTACGAGGGGGCCCACCGGGGAGCTGTTTTTT.

V usage is TRBV6-5 and J usage is TRBJ2-7; 8 nucleotides line up with TRBD1. The CDR3 sequence is 14 residues long. Germline V gene lookup returns CDR1 MNHEY and CDR2 SVGAGI. Trimming removed 5 bases from V and 3 bases from J; junction bases left unmatched: 6. Here the CDR3 reads CASSPDRGYYEQYF. CDR3 DNA: TGTGCCAGCAGTCCTGACAGGGGATACTACGAGCAGTACTTC.

The chain has TRBV13 and TRBJ2-5, with a possible D match to TRBD2 (6 bases). V dropped 4 bases and J dropped 0 bases, with 15 bases sitting between them. In germline, CDR1 is PRHDT, CDR2 FYEKMQ (reference sequence). The CDR3 is 16 residues long. This chain's CDR3 is CASSSTRRDYQETQYF. The CDR3 nucleotides are TGTGCCAGCAGCTCGACACGCCGGGACTACCAAGAGACCCAGTACTTC.

V is TRBV7-9 and J is TRBJ2-2; D is ambiguous. The germline V and J ends were trimmed by 1 base and 3 bases, with 6 bases remaining between them. CDR3 length equals 14 residues. Germline V gives CDR1 SEHNR, CDR2 FQNEAQ (reference sequence). For the CDR3, the DNA is TGTGCCAGCAGCTTAGACAGATACACCGGGGAGCTGTTTTTT. Amino acids: CASSLDRYTGELFF.

This clone was counted a few times. The rearrangement links TRBV19 to TRBJ1-1; unclear D gene. From germline, CDR1 is LNHDA and CDR2 SQIVND (reference sequence). Trimming left V 4 bases short and J 4 bases short, with 10 bases between. CDR3 size: 13 residues. CDR3 loop: CASSTGWSTEAFF. Here the CDR3 DNA reads TGTGCCAGTAGTACTGGGTGGAGCACTGAAGCTTTCTTT.

CDR3 sequence reads: CASSFRAVGPYNEQFF. CDR3 sequence (DNA): TGTGCCAGCAGCTTCAGGGCCGTAGGGCCCTACAATGAGCAGTTCTTC. The chain recombines TRBV7-6 with TRBJ2-1; D is possibly TRBD1 (5 bases). V was cut by 3 bases and J by 2 bases, with 14 bases left in between. The CDR3 consists of 16 residues. The germline V gene has CDR1 SGHVS and CDR2 FNYEAQ.

This chain links TRBV11-2 with TRBJ2-1, with TRBD2 as a possible D gene (5 bases). V was trimmed by 4 bases and J by 3 bases, leaving 13 bases between them. From germline, CDR1 is SGHAT and CDR2 FQNNGV. The CDR3 spans 15 residues. CDR3 nucleotides: TGTGCCAGCAGCTCAGCGGTAGCTTTCTACAATGAGCAGTTCTTC. Translated: CASSSAVAFYNEQFF.

This chain uses TRBV15 with TRBJ2-5, with D perhaps TRBD2 (5 bases). The CDR3 runs to 15 residues. Deletions cut 1 base from V and 4 bases from J, with 13 bases between. CDR1 and CDR2 (germline): LNHNV, YYDKDF (reference sequence). The CDR3 sequence is CATSRARGYLETQYF. As DNA, the CDR3 is TGTGCCACCAGCAGAGCCCGAGGGTATTTAGAGACCCAGTACTTC.

V gene TRBV25-1 combines with J gene TRBJ2-7; perhaps TRBD1 as D (6 bases). The germline V gene encodes CDR1 MGHDK and CDR2 SYGVNS. This CDR3 is 14 amino acids long. The V and J ends lost 4 bases and 2 bases respectively, with 12 bases between them. The CDR3 DNA reads as TGTGCCAGCAGTGTATACAGGGAAACCTACGAGCAGTACTTC. Translated, it gives CASSVYRETYEQYF.

The chain joins TRBV7-2 to TRBJ2-7; 10 bases match TRBD1. The germline V gene has CDR1 SGHTA and CDR2 FQGNSA. The CDR3 loop spans 14 amino acids. The ends lost 1 base at V and 4 bases at J; junction bases unmatched: 1. CDR3 region: CASSLGDRGYEQYF. The CDR3 DNA sequence: TGTGCCAGCAGCTTAGGGGACAGGGGATACGAGCAGTACTTC. Complete variable domain (other parts from reference TRBV7-2 and TRBJ2-7): GAGVSQSPSNKVTEKGKDVELRCDPISGHTALYWYRQSLGQGLEFLIYFQGNSAPDKSGLPSDRFSAERTGGSVSTLTIQRTQQEDSAVYLCASSLGDRGYEQYFGPGTRLTVT.

This chain links TRBV4-1 with TRBJ2-1, with a weak D call TRBD1 (6 bases). CDR1 is MGHRA and CDR2 is YSYEKL in the germline V gene. The germline V and J ends were trimmed by 3 bases and 4 bases, with 10 bases remaining between them. The CDR3 extends over 14 amino acids. The CDR3 DNA sequence: TGCGCCAGCAGCCAGGGGGCAGGTTACAATGAGCAGTTCTTC. Its translation is CASSQGAGYNEQFF.